This T cell receptor beta chain was found in a study of cytomegalovirus exposure and HLA in healthy donors. Trimming cost V 3 bases and J 7 bases; bases outside gene matches: 8. There are 15 residues in the CDR3. Germline V gene sequence: CDR1 LNHDA, CDR2 SQIVND (reference sequence). Study-level results: What a later analysis showed was that several of the most significant clusters appeared linked to common viral pathogens. Of the V segments, some could not be distinguished, including TRBV6-2 and TRBV6-3, and were excluded.

PCR employed 60 Vbeta and 13 Jbeta primers. Some clones are missing from TCRdb's copy, which holds only in-frame ones; the method was immunoSEQ multiplex PCR. The sample gives more than 130,000 clones, around 77% of which show up once; 4% to 6% is in the top ten. Worth noting for this clone: Its cognate antigen is unknown.

This sequence originates from a woman between 50 and 59 years old in good health and CMV-seronegative. This chain joins TRBV19 and TRBJ2-5; 10 bases are shared with TRBD1. The sample consisted of PBMCs. The CDR3 region is CASSIFGTGDVTQYF. CDR3 sequence (DNA): TGTGCCAGTAGTATCTTTGGGACAGGGGATGTGACCCAGTACTTC.